Listed below are T cell receptor beta chains from one sample, sequenced in a study of control samples from healthy donors and cancer patients. The data were produced by immunoSEQ multiplex PCR, yet TCRdb's version contains in-frame clones alone and is incomplete. The table records about 94,000 clones, less than 95% of them present only once. Sequenced sample: blood. The receptors were sampled from a young woman in good health. Each CDR3 is given without its conserved first and last residue. Fields, in order: J gene, V gene, CDR3 protein.

j_call: TRBJ2-7
v_call: TRBV6-5
cdr3_aa: ASYDRTYEQY

j_call: TRBJ2-7
v_call: TRBV7-9
cdr3_aa: ASSLIGKGTLRSYEQY

j_call: TRBJ2-2
v_call: TRBV7-2
cdr3_aa: ASSPGTSDIGELF

j_call: TRBJ1-5
v_call: TRBV7-9
cdr3_aa: ASSQDSNQPQH

j_call: TRBJ1-2
v_call: TRBV6-5
cdr3_aa: ASSYSRDSYGYT

j_call: TRBJ2-2
v_call: TRBV5-1
cdr3_aa: ASSLVVGGPTNTGELF

j_call: TRBJ1-3
v_call: TRBV4-1
cdr3_aa: ASSQELTTGITIY

j_call: TRBJ1-1
v_call: TRBV2
cdr3_aa: AGRETEAF

j_call: TRBJ2-3
v_call: TRBV10-3
cdr3_aa: AISDQDTQY

j_call: TRBJ2-3
v_call: TRBV11-2
cdr3_aa: ASSPTTSSSTDTQY

j_call: TRBJ2-7
v_call: TRBV10-2
cdr3_aa: ASSRMDRASSYEQY

j_call: TRBJ2-5
v_call: TRBV6-5
cdr3_aa: ASSRDWGETQY

j_call: TRBJ1-1
v_call: TRBV10-3
cdr3_aa: AIRRGGGGTGTTEAF

j_call: TRBJ1-1
v_call: TRBV14
cdr3_aa: ASSPSLNTEAF

j_call: TRBJ1-5
v_call: TRBV3-1/TRBV3-2
cdr3_aa: ASSPSHTGQPQH

j_call: TRBJ1-3
v_call: TRBV10-3
cdr3_aa: AISGQLSGNTIY

j_call: TRBJ2-7
v_call: TRBV5-4
cdr3_aa: ASSYQANEQY